The 22 T cell receptor beta chains below all came from one sample that was sequenced in a study of blood T cell repertoires in COVID-19. Data came from immunoSEQ multiplex PCR; TCRdb stores just in-frame clones and leaves some out. Of a few hundred thousand clones in the sample, approximately 87% were seen once. Sequencing was performed on PBMCs or T cells enriched from blood (not recorded which). All receptors come from a woman in her forties or fifties in a cohort exposed to, infected with or recovered from COVID-19 (not recorded which).

The chain uses TRBV30 and TRBJ1-5, with a possible D match to TRBD1 (5 bases). CDR1 is GTSNPN and CDR2 is SVGIG in the germline V gene (reference sequence). The V end lost 8 bases, the J end lost 0 bases, and 14 bases lay between the germline ends. This CDR3 spans 14 amino acids. The CDR3 is CADARVFSNQPQHF. In DNA, the CDR3 is TGTGCCGACGCCAGGGTTTTTAGCAATCAGCCCCAGCATTTT.

V is TRBV4-1 and J is TRBJ2-3; 11 bases agree with TRBD1. The CDR3 sequence is 18 residues long. Germline V gene data show CDR1 as MGHRA and CDR2 as YSYEKL. J lost 1 base, V lost 5 bases, and 11 bases had no gene match. Written as DNA, the CDR3 is TGCGCCAGCAGCAACCGTTGGACAGGGGGCAGTGGCACAGATACGCAGTATTTT. Translating gives CASSNRWTGGSGTDTQYF.

This clone was seen only a few times. The chain uses TRBV5-1 and TRBJ2-7; 11 positions match TRBD2. CDR1 and CDR2 from the germline V gene are SGHRS and YFSETQ. The CDR3 length is 17 residues. The trim removed 0 bases at V and 4 bases at J, leaving 9 bases unmatched. Here the CDR3 reads CASSLGTSGGRGYEQYF. CDR3 sequence (DNA): TGCGCCAGCAGCTTGGGAACTAGCGGGGGCCGGGGGTACGAGCAGTACTTC.

The rearrangement uses TRBV5-1 and TRBJ1-5; D is possibly TRBD1 (6 bases). The CDR3 has 15 residues. Germline CDR1 is SGHRS and CDR2 is YFSETQ. V lost 1 base to trimming and J lost 3 bases, with 11 bases between them. CDR3 region: CASSLTTGFNQPQHF. Here the CDR3 DNA reads TGCGCCAGCAGCTTGACCACAGGGTTCAATCAGCCCCAGCATTTT.

V usage is TRBV4-1 and J usage is TRBJ1-6; 7 nucleotides match TRBD1. The CDR3 has 16 amino acids. Germline-derived CDR1 and CDR2 are MGHRA and YSYEKL. Trimming removed 0 bases from V and 5 bases from J; junction bases left unmatched: 4. CDR3 in amino acids: CASSQDPGGNNSPLHF. CDR3 nucleotide sequence: TGCGCCAGCAGCCAAGATCCAGGGGGGAATAATTCACCCCTCCACTTT.

Here the CDR3 DNA reads TGTGCCAGTAGGGACAGGGGAAATCAGCCCCAGCATTTT. It specifies CASRDRGNQPQHF. The chain uses TRBV19 and TRBJ1-5; 9 nucleotides line up with TRBD1. With 6 bases clipped from V and 4 bases from J, the junction kept 1 base outside the gene matches. The CDR3 is 13 residues long. CDR1 is LNHDA and CDR2 is SQIVND in the germline V gene (reference sequence).

This chain joins TRBV10-3 and TRBJ1-1, with no clear D. Trimming shortened V by 10 bases and J by 10 bases, and 22 bases separated the two germline ends. Germline CDR1 ENHRY, CDR2 SYGVKD. The CDR3 totals 13 residues. The CDR3: CATQIRREYPAFF. In nucleotides, the CDR3 is TGTGCCACCCAAATCCGTCGCGAGTACCCAGCTTTCTTT.

J is TRBJ2-5 and V is TRBV7-9; tentatively, D is TRBD1 (6 bases). Trimming took off 9 bases at V and 1 base at J, with 21 bases between the two ends. The CDR3 totals 16 residues. Germline values: CDR1 SEHNR, CDR2 FQNEAQ (reference sequence). The CDR3 sequence: CASSTYRVGVQETQYF. CDR3 in DNA: TGTGCCAGTTCTACGTACAGGGTCGGGGTCCAAGAGACCCAGTACTTC.

The V call is TRBV19, the J call TRBJ1-5; 8 positions agree with TRBD1. The CDR3 has 14 residues. Trimming removed 9 bases from V and 3 bases from J; junction bases left unmatched: 7. Germline V gene sequence: CDR1 LNHDA, CDR2 SQIVND (reference sequence). In DNA form, the CDR3 reads TGTGCCAGCGACAGGGGACTCCTCAATCAGCCCCAGCATTTT. Protein: CASDRGLLNQPQHF.

V is TRBV19 and J is TRBJ2-1; possibly TRBD2 for D (6 bases). Germline V gene sequence: CDR1 LNHDA, CDR2 SQIVND (reference sequence). V lost 8 bases and J lost 5, with 10 bases in between. The CDR3 runs to 12 residues. The CDR3 protein is CASVGGHNEQFF. The CDR3 region has the DNA TGTGCCAGTGTGGGGGGACACAATGAGCAGTTCTTC.

This clone has just one count. This sequence joins TRBV2 and TRBJ1-2; D gene uncertain. CDR3 length: 13 residues. Trimming pared 1 base from V and 4 bases from J, leaving 7 bases between. In germline, CDR1 is SNHLY, CDR2 FYNNEI. CDR3 region: CASSEEYSYGYTF. DNA for the CDR3: TGTGCCAGCAGTGAAGAGTACTCCTATGGCTACACCTTC.

The chain uses TRBV5-1 and TRBJ1-1; no clear D. Germline V gives CDR1 SGHRS, CDR2 YFSETQ. The CDR3 length is 15 residues. V was pared by 0 bases and J by 0 bases, with 9 bases between. The CDR3 coding sequence is TGCGCCAGCAGCTTGGATGAGGGCATGAACACTGAAGCTTTCTTT. This codes for CASSLDEGMNTEAFF.

V is TRBV30 and J is TRBJ1-3; D gene uncertain. V dropped 4 bases and J dropped 3 bases, with 10 bases sitting between them. The CDR3 has 13 amino acids. Germline V CDR1 and CDR2: GTSNPN, SVGIG (reference sequence). CDR3 region: CAWNSGRGNTIYF. Written as DNA, the CDR3 is TGTGCCTGGAATAGCGGGCGTGGAAACACCATATATTTT.

The chain joins TRBV18 to TRBJ1-1; 8 bases map to TRBD1. The V gene end was trimmed by 4 bases and the J gene end by 1 base; junction bases not matched to a gene: 5. CDR3 length: 15 residues. Per the germline V gene, CDR1 is KGHSH and CDR2 is LQKENI. CDR3 in DNA: TGTGCCAGCTCACTATCTACAGGGGGGAACACTGAAGCTTTCTTT. Translation: CASSLSTGGNTEAFF.

This clone appeared a single time. The rearrangement uses TRBV5-1 and TRBJ1-5; a weak D match, TRBD1 (5 bases). The V end was cut by 4 bases, the J end by 0 bases, with 14 bases between. The germline V gene has CDR1 SGHRS and CDR2 YFSETQ. This CDR3 spans 16 amino acids. CDR3 residues: CASSVDGATSNQPQHF. For the CDR3, the DNA is TGCGCCAGCAGCGTCGATGGGGCAACTAGCAATCAGCCCCAGCATTTT.

The V and J genes are TRBV3-1 (or the pseudogene TRBV3-2) and TRBJ2-5, with D possibly matching TRBD2 (5 bases). With 5 bases removed from V and 4 bases from J, the gap between germline ends came to 11 bases. CDR3 size: 13 residues. CDR1 LGHDT and CDR2 YNNKEL come from the germline V gene (reference sequence). Here the CDR3 reads CASSRIRGETQYF. The CDR3 nucleotides are TGTGCCAGCAGCAGGATCCGGGGAGAGACCCAGTACTTC.

The V and J genes are TRBV20-1 and TRBJ1-5, with a tentative D call TRBD1 (5 bases). The V and J ends lost 3 bases and 2 bases respectively, with 14 bases between them. CDR1 DFQATT and CDR2 SNEGSKA come from the germline V gene (reference sequence). The CDR3 loop spans 15 amino acids. The CDR3 here is CSASFGGNGNQPQHF. The CDR3, as DNA: TGCAGTGCTAGTTTTGGGGGGAATGGCAATCAGCCCCAGCATTTT.

V usage is TRBV7-6 and J usage is TRBJ2-5; the match to TRBD2 covers 8 bases. Germline CDR1 is SGHVS and CDR2 is FNYEAQ. The CDR3 spans 15 residues. V was clipped by 0 bases and J by 5 bases; unmatched bases: 5. The CDR3 sequence is CASSLAGTSQETQYF. CDR3 nucleotide sequence: TGTGCCAGCAGCTTAGCCGGGACTAGTCAGGAGACCCAGTACTTC.

The chain has TRBV7-2 and TRBJ1-6; D is perhaps TRBD1 (5 bases). CDR1 is SGHTA, CDR2 FQGNSA, per germline. V lost 1 base and J lost 8, with 9 bases in between. The CDR3 is made up of 14 amino acids. CDR3 bases: TGTGCCAGCAGCTTAGTTTGGGGGGATTCACCCCTCCACTTT. It encodes CASSLVWGDSPLHF.

The chain uses TRBV3-1 (or the pseudogene TRBV3-2) and TRBJ1-2; 9 bases agree with TRBD1. J gave up 8 bases and V 4 bases, and 8 bases lay outside the gene matches. The germline CDR1 and CDR2 sequences are LGHDT and YNNKEL (reference sequence). The CDR3 is 14 residues long. DNA of the CDR3: TGTGCCAGCAGCCGACTGACGGGACAGGGAGGCTACACCTTC. It translates to CASSRLTGQGGYTF.

This chain joins TRBV5-1 and TRBJ1-3; no firm D call. There are 16 residues in the CDR3. Germline loops: CDR1 SGHRS, CDR2 YFSETQ. With 0 bases removed from V and 4 bases from J, the gap between germline ends came to 14 bases. The CDR3 loop is CASSLASHTRGNTIYF. In DNA form, the CDR3 reads TGCGCCAGCAGCTTGGCCTCACATACCAGGGGAAACACCATATATTTT. Filled out from reference TRBV5-1 and TRBJ1-3, the complete variable domain reads KAGVTQTPRYLIKTRGQQVTLSCSPISGHRSVSWYQQTPGQGLQFLFEYFSETQRNKGNFPGRFSGRQFSNSRSEMNVSTLELGDSALYLCASSLASHTRGNTIYFGEGSWLTVV.

The CDR3, as DNA: TGTGCCAGCAGTGATAGTCCCGGGAGGGAAAAACTGTTTTTT. This encodes CASSDSPGREKLFF. The chain employs TRBV6-1 and TRBJ1-4; no reliable D call. The CDR3 has 14 amino acids. V dropped 3 bases and J dropped 8 bases, with 13 bases sitting between them. Germline CDR1 MNHNS, CDR2 SASEGT.